The 23 T cell receptor beta chains below were found in one sample sequenced in a study of blood T cell repertoires in COVID-19 (dated by TCRdb to about 2020). Library preparation used the immunoSEQ multiplex PCR assay. TCRdb holds this immuneACCESS table with in-frame rearrangements only. Some clones are missing; in checked studies, unresolved V genes explain under half, and the rest has no known cause. For this sample the table gives a few hundred thousand clones, of which 80% to 90% were detected only once. Approximately 1.9% of the sample rests with the top ten. Source material: PBMCs or T cells enriched from blood (not recorded which). Receptors were obtained from a man in his forties in a cohort exposed to, infected with or recovered from COVID-19 (not recorded which).

The table lists this clone with a count of one. This chain connects TRBV10-3 to TRBJ2-2, with 10 bases lining up with TRBD2. The CDR3 extends over 15 amino acids. Germline V gene sequence: CDR1 ENHRY, CDR2 SYGVKD. V was pared by 6 bases and J by 3 bases, with 4 bases of the junction left unmatched. CDR3 amino acids: CAISRTSGDTGELFF. The CDR3 DNA sequence: TGTGCCATCAGCCGGACTAGCGGTGACACCGGGGAGCTGTTTTTT.

The V call is TRBV7-2, the J call TRBJ2-7; D is perhaps TRBD2 (5 bases). Germline CDR1 is SGHTA and CDR2 is FQGNSA. The V end lost 5 bases, the J end lost 6 bases, and 20 bases lay between the germline ends. CDR3 length: 15 residues. In DNA form, the CDR3 reads TGTGCCAGCAGCAAAGGCATGGATTTGCGGGCCGAGCAGTACTTC. This encodes CASSKGMDLRAEQYF.

The chain uses TRBV19 and TRBJ2-1; TRBD2 is a possible D gene (5 bases). Germline V CDR1 and CDR2: LNHDA, SQIVND (reference sequence). This CDR3 has 12 residues. Trimming stripped 2 bases from V and 9 bases from J, with 8 bases between. CDR3 DNA sequence: TGTGCCAGTAGTATAATAGGGAGTGAGCAGTTCTTC. Translation: CASSIIGSEQFF.

The V call is TRBV11-2, the J call TRBJ2-7; tentative D call: TRBD2 (6 bases). Germline values: CDR1 SGHAT, CDR2 FQNNGV. The V gene lost 6 bases and the J gene lost 2 bases, with 17 bases spanning the gap. The CDR3 is 15 residues long. CDR3 sequence (DNA): TGTGCCAGCAGGCGGCCGGGACTCCAAACCTACGAGCAGTACTTC. This sequence encodes CASRRPGLQTYEQYF.

This chain links TRBV6-2 or TRBV6-3 with TRBJ2-2; 7 bases agree with TRBD2. With V trimmed by 6 bases and J by 4 bases, 14 bases remained unmatched. Germline values: CDR1 MNHEY, CDR2 SVGEGT. CDR3 size: 17 residues. The CDR3, as DNA: TGTGCCAGCAGCTATTCAGCCGGGACTACCTCCACCGGGGAGCTGTTTTTT. Its protein is CASSYSAGTTSTGELFF.

The chain carries TRBV7-9 and TRBJ2-3; tentative D call: TRBD2 (7 bases). This CDR3 contains 16 residues. From germline, CDR1 is SEHNR and CDR2 FQNEAQ (reference sequence). Trimming took 5 bases from V and 2 from J, leaving 17 bases between them. CDR3 DNA: TGTGCCAGCAGCCATAGGGGGGAGGGCCCCACAGATACGCAGTATTTT. Translating it yields CASSHRGEGPTDTQYF.

This clone has just one count. The rearrangement joins TRBV10-3 to TRBJ2-7; 11 bases line up with TRBD1. The V segment lost 4 bases and the J segment 5 bases; nucleotides outside the gene matches: 13. Looked up from germline, CDR1 is ENHRY and CDR2 is SYGVKD. The CDR3 covers 17 residues. CDR3 bases: TGTGCCATCAGTGGGGCTCGTATCAGGACAGGGGGCGACGAGCAGTACTTC. Its protein product is CAISGARIRTGGDEQYF.

The chain uses TRBV30 and TRBJ2-7; D unclear. The CDR3 has 16 residues. Trimming shortened V by 4 bases and J by 3 bases, and 22 bases separated the two germline ends. Germline CDR1 and CDR2: GTSNPN and SVGIG (reference sequence). The CDR3: CAWTRSIVPPHYEQYF. The CDR3 DNA reads TGTGCCTGGACCCGCTCCATAGTCCCACCTCACTACGAGCAGTACTTC.

This clone showed up just a few times. This chain links TRBV25-1 with TRBJ2-7; 9 nucleotides match TRBD1. The CDR3 has 13 amino acids. The germline CDR1 and CDR2 sequences are MGHDK and SYGVNS. J lost 4 bases, V lost 6 bases, and 4 bases had no gene match. CDR3: CASRGQGRYEQYF. CDR3 nucleotide sequence: TGTGCCAGCAGAGGACAGGGGAGATACGAGCAGTACTTC.

This clone was observed once. The chain combines TRBV6-6 with TRBJ1-5, with D maybe TRBD1 (5 bases). V lost 5 bases and J lost 5, with 19 bases in between. Germline assignment: CDR1 MNHNY and CDR2 SVGAGI (reference sequence). The length of the CDR3 is 16 residues. The CDR3 region has the DNA TGTGCCAGCAGTCCCCCGCAGGGTCAGGTTCATCAGCCCCAGCATTTT. Translating it yields CASSPPQGQVHQPQHF.

The rearrangement uses TRBV7-9 and TRBJ2-4; 8 positions agree with TRBD1. Germline V gene sequence: CDR1 SEHNR, CDR2 FQNEAQ (reference sequence). This CDR3 spans 16 amino acids. V was clipped by 5 bases and J by 0 bases; unmatched bases: 6. The CDR3 region has the DNA TGTGCCAGCAGCCCTGGACAGGGAGTAGCCAAAAACATTCAGTACTTC. Its translation is CASSPGQGVAKNIQYF.

This chain joins TRBV6-4 and TRBJ2-3, with D possibly being TRBD2 (6 bases). This CDR3 spans 13 amino acids. Trimming left V 8 bases short and J 0 bases short, with 9 bases between. Germline CDR1 and CDR2: MRHNA and SNTAGT. The CDR3 region has the DNA TGTGCCAGCGCCCGGGGGAGCACAGATACGCAGTATTTT. It specifies CASARGSTDTQYF.

The V gene is TRBV9, the J gene TRBJ2-1; TRBD2 matches 7 bases. After removal of 7 bases from V and 1 base from J, the junction contained 2 bases not matched to a gene. Germline lookup yields CDR1 SGDLS and CDR2 YYNGEE. The CDR3 covers 13 residues. Here the CDR3 DNA reads TGTGCCAGCGGGGGGGAGTCCTACAATGAGCAGTTCTTC. Protein sequence: CASGGESYNEQFF.

This chain joins TRBV24-1 and TRBJ2-1; D not resolved. This CDR3 is built from 15 residues. V was clipped by 5 bases and J by 2 bases, with 12 bases between them. Germline CDR1 reads KGHDR; CDR2 reads SFDVKD. In DNA, the CDR3 is TGTGCCACCAGTGCTCACTCTGCGACCTACAATGAGCAGTTCTTC. This translates into CATSAHSATYNEQFF.

This clone was seen a single time. The chain couples TRBV28 to TRBJ2-7, with D tentatively TRBD2 (5 bases). This CDR3 has 15 amino acids. Trimming stripped 6 bases from V and 0 bases from J, with 15 bases between. From germline, CDR1 is MDHEN and CDR2 SYDVKM. The chain's CDR3 is CASRPRTGSSYEQYF. CDR3 nucleotides: TGTGCCAGCAGGCCCCGGACGGGGAGCTCCTACGAGCAGTACTTC.

This clone was found once. The chain links TRBV10-1 to TRBJ1-1; 8 bases agree with TRBD1. Germline loops: CDR1 WNHNN, CDR2 SYGVQD (reference sequence). V shed 5 bases, J shed 4 bases, and the junction held 9 bases outside the gene matches. CDR3 length equals 15 residues. CDR3 sequence reads: CASSPGQGGFTEAFF. DNA of the CDR3: TGCGCCAGCAGTCCCGGACAGGGTGGTTTCACTGAAGCTTTCTTT.

The chain links TRBV3-1 (or the pseudogene TRBV3-2) to TRBJ2-1, with TRBD1 identical over 8 bases. This CDR3 has 15 amino acids. CDR1 and CDR2 (germline): LGHDT, YNNKEL (reference sequence). The V and J ends lost 2 bases and 5 bases, in that order; junction bases with no gene match: 5. CDR3 loop: CASSQIQGAHNEQFF. In DNA, the CDR3 is TGTGCCAGCAGCCAAATCCAGGGGGCGCACAATGAGCAGTTCTTC.

This sequence joins TRBV5-1 and TRBJ2-5, with D possibly being TRBD1 (5 bases). This CDR3 has 14 residues. V lost 0 bases and J lost 0, with 6 bases in between. Germline CDR1 reads SGHRS; CDR2 reads YFSETQ. CDR3 residues: CASSLEGYQETQYF. The CDR3 DNA follows: TGCGCCAGCAGCTTGGAGGGGTACCAAGAGACCCAGTACTTC.

The rearrangement links TRBV10-3 to TRBJ1-5, with D maybe TRBD1 (5 bases). CDR1 ENHRY and CDR2 SYGVKD come from the germline V gene. With 0 bases removed from V and 7 bases from J, the gap between germline ends came to 13 bases. CDR3 size: 15 residues. The CDR3 reads CAISESVGEVQPQHF. CDR3 coding DNA: TGTGCCATCAGTGAGTCAGTAGGGGAAGTCCAGCCCCAGCATTTT.

This clone is a singleton in its sample. CDR3 amino acids: CASGGGSGTDTQYF. The CDR3 DNA follows: TGTGCCAGTGGGGGGGGTAGCGGGACAGATACGCAGTATTTT. The chain combines TRBV2 with TRBJ2-3, with 7 nucleotides matching TRBD2. CDR3 size: 14 residues. J gave up 3 bases and V 9 bases, and 9 bases lay outside the gene matches. Germline CDR1 reads SNHLY; CDR2 reads FYNNEI.

V gene TRBV10-3 combines with J gene TRBJ1-6, with unresolved D. Germline V gene lookup returns CDR1 ENHRY and CDR2 SYGVKD. V lost 5 bases, J lost 8 bases, and 10 bases lay in between. The CDR3 covers 13 residues. CDR3 DNA sequence: TGTGCCATCAGTCCTAGTTGGGATTCACCCCTCCACTTT. Amino acid sequence: CAISPSWDSPLHF.

The rearrangement links TRBV7-9 to TRBJ1-2; no definite D call. Trimming left V 10 bases short and J 0 bases short, with 15 bases between. The CDR3 sequence is 14 residues long. The germline V gene encodes CDR1 SEHNR and CDR2 FQNEAQ (reference sequence). CDR3 in DNA: TGTGCCACTAATGACATGGCTACTAACTATGGCTACACCTTC. It yields the protein CATNDMATNYGYTF.

The rearrangement links TRBV4-1 to TRBJ1-3; 7 bases fit TRBD1. In germline, CDR1 is MGHRA, CDR2 YSYEKL. J lost 10 bases, V lost 4 bases, and 10 bases had no gene match. The length of the CDR3 is 14 residues. DNA for the CDR3: TGCGCCAGCAGCCGCGAGGATAGGACAGGAACCATATATTTT. Protein: CASSREDRTGTIYF.